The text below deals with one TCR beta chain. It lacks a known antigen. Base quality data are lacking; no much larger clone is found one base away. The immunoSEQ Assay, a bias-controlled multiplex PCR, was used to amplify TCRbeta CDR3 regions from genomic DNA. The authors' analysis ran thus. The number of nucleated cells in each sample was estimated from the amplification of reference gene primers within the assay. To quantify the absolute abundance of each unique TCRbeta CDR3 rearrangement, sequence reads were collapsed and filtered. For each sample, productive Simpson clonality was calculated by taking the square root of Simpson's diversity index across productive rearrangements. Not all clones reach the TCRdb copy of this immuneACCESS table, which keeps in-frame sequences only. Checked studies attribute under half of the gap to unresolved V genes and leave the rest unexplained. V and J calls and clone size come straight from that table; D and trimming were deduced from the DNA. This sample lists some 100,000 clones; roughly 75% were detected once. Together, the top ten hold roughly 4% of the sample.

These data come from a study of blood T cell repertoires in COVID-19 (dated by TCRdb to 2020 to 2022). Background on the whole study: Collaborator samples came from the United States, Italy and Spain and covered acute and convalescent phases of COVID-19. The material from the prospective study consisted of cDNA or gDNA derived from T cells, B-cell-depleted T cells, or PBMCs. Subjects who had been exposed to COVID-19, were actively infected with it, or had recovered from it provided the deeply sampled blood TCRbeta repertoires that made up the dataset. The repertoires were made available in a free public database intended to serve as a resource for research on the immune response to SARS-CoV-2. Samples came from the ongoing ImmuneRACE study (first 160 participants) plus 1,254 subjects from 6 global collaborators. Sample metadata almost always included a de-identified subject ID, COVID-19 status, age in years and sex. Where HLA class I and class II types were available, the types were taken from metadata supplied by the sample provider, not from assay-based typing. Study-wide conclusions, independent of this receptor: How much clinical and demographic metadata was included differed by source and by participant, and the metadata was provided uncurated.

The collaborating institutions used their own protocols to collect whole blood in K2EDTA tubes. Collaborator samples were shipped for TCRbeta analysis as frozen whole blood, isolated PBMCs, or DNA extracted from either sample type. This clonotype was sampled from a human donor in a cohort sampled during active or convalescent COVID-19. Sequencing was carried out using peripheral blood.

Read as DNA, the sequence is TGCAGCCGAGTGAACACTGAAGCTTTCTTT. Protein translation: CSRVNTEAFF. In this chain, TRBV20-1 is recombined with TRBJ1-1; a confident D gene designation cannot be given. CDR3 length: 10 amino acids, cysteine to phenylalanine. The read is trimmed to its CDR3 DNA, 30 bases read in frame from base 1. CDR1 DFQATT and CDR2 SNEGSKA were looked up in the germline V gene (reference sequence).